This TCR beta chain derives from a study of blood T cells in healthy people across ages. Broader study findings: It was the long-lived donors that had more naive CD4+ cells and higher diversity than aged donors.

Points on this clonotype: The target antigen is unknown.

The use of a sample-barcoded 5' primer and a J-beta primer mix characterized a second PCR of roughly 6 to 11 cycles. One entry per CDR3 protein, called by TCRdb with MiXCR from the 5' RACE reads. Of around 1.5 million distinct CDR3 sequences in the sample, around 55% were seen once. Trimming removed 7 bases at V and 5 bases at J, with 22 bases between. Germline loops: CDR1 ENHRY, CDR2 SYGVKD. CDR3 length: 16 amino acids. Donors were systemically healthy Caucasian individuals from Russia aged roughly 6 to 100 years. The specimen was blood. The chain employs TRBV10-3 and TRBJ2-3; no definite D call. The source is a man younger than 35 in good health. The CDR3 DNA reads TGTGCCATCAACAATAAAACAAGACTTGGCTTAGATACGCAGTATTTT. Translated: CAINNKTRLGLDTQYF.